The 11 T cell receptor beta chains in this list originate from one sample, sequenced in a study of blood T cell repertoires in COVID-19. The repertoire was sequenced with immunoSEQ multiplex PCR; TCRdb's copy has only in-frame clones and lacks some. The sample records under 200,000 clones, around 90% being singletons. Input material: peripheral blood. All receptors come from a man aged 50 to 59 with acute or convalescent COVID-19.

The gene calls are TRBV27 and TRBJ1-2, with no clear D. The CDR3 runs to 13 residues. The V end lost 5 bases, the J end lost 4 bases, and 11 bases lay between the germline ends. The germline V gene has CDR1 MNHEY and CDR2 SMNVEV (reference sequence). The CDR3 loop is CASSPRLGYGYTF. The CDR3 DNA sequence: TGTGCCAGCAGTCCCCGACTCGGCTATGGCTACACCTTC.

In its sample, this clone was seen once. The V gene is TRBV2, the J gene TRBJ2-1; D gene uncertain. V lost 1 base and J 0 bases, leaving 10 bases between the germline ends. Germline-derived CDR1 and CDR2 are SNHLY and FYNNEI. The CDR3 length is 16 residues. CDR3 sequence reads: CASSEGITSSYNEQFF. For the CDR3, the DNA is TGTGCCAGCAGTGAAGGTATCACGAGCTCCTACAATGAGCAGTTCTTC.

The chain joins TRBV5-4 to TRBJ1-2; possibly TRBD1 for D (6 bases). CDR1 is SGHNT, CDR2 YYREEE, per germline (reference sequence). The CDR3 has 14 residues. The germline V and J ends were trimmed by 0 bases and 5 bases, with 11 bases remaining between them. The CDR3 nucleotides are TGTGCCAGCAGCTTGGCCCTGGGGGCGTATGGCTACACCTTC. Translation: CASSLALGAYGYTF.

The chain has TRBV19 and TRBJ1-2; the D gene is possibly TRBD1 (6 bases). Germline V CDR1 and CDR2: LNHDA, SQIVND (reference sequence). This CDR3 contains 16 residues. V lost 0 bases to trimming and J lost 0 bases, with 11 bases between them. The CDR3 region has the DNA TGTGCCAGTAGTATAGAGCGACAGGCTGCTAACTATGGCTACACCTTC. Amino acids: CASSIERQAANYGYTF.

The V call is TRBV9, the J call TRBJ2-7, with D possibly matching TRBD1 (5 bases). This CDR3 has 13 residues. Germline CDR1 and CDR2: SGDLS and YYNGEE. V was trimmed by 2 bases and J by 3 bases, leaving 9 bases between them. The CDR3 loop reads CASSVGQFYEQYF. The CDR3 DNA reads as TGTGCCAGCAGCGTCGGACAATTCTACGAGCAGTACTTC.

The V and J genes are TRBV28 and TRBJ1-5; a weak D match, TRBD1 (5 bases). The germline gives CDR1 MDHEN, CDR2 SYDVKM. Trimming took 6 bases from V and 6 from J, leaving 21 bases between them. This CDR3 has 16 amino acids. As DNA, the CDR3 is TGTGCCAGCAGGAAAACGAAGGGAGGGGACGGTCAGCCCCAGCATTTT. This sequence encodes CASRKTKGGDGQPQHF.

The J gene is TRBJ2-7, the V gene TRBV19; TRBD1 matches 7 bases. The CDR3 spans 16 residues. V was pared by 4 bases and J by 2 bases, with 11 bases of the junction left unmatched. Germline assignment: CDR1 LNHDA and CDR2 SQIVND (reference sequence). The CDR3, as DNA: TGTGCCAGTAGTACTCAACAGGGGAGCCCAACCTACGAGCAGTACTTC. It specifies CASSTQQGSPTYEQYF.

This clone was found a few times. This chain joins TRBV5-1 and TRBJ1-5; 7 nucleotides match TRBD1. The CDR3 is 14 residues long. CDR1 is SGHRS and CDR2 is YFSETQ in the germline V gene. J lost 7 bases, V lost 1 base, and 5 bases had no gene match. CDR3 sequence (DNA): TGCGCCAGCAGCTTGACAGGGGAAGGACAGCCCCAGCATTTT. Translated, it gives CASSLTGEGQPQHF.

V is TRBV7-3 and J is TRBJ1-6; perhaps TRBD1 as D (6 bases). CDR1 SGHTA and CDR2 FQGTGA come from the germline V gene. The V and J ends lost 3 bases and 6 bases respectively, with 12 bases between them. CDR3 size: 15 residues. The CDR3 nucleotides read TGTGCCAGCAGCTTCCAGGGGCTTGGTAATTCACCCCTCCACTTT. As protein: CASSFQGLGNSPLHF.

The sample holds a few counts of this clone. The chain is built from TRBV19 and TRBJ2-3; 8 bases line up with TRBD2. Germline V gene lookup returns CDR1 LNHDA and CDR2 SQIVND (reference sequence). Trimming took 3 bases from V and 0 from J; bases not matched to a gene: 2. The CDR3 runs to 15 residues. The CDR3 reads CASSMTSASTDTQYF. Here the CDR3 DNA reads TGTGCCAGTAGTATGACTAGCGCTAGCACAGATACGCAGTATTTT.

This clone was detected a few times. V is TRBV7-2 and J is TRBJ1-4; 7 bases line up with TRBD1. This CDR3 is 14 amino acids long. The junction had 4 bases not matched to a gene; V was cut back by 5 bases and J by 4 bases. CDR1 is SGHTA, CDR2 FQGNSA, per germline. CDR3 sequence: CASSRDRDNEKLFF. The CDR3 DNA reads as TGTGCCAGCAGCCGCGACAGGGATAATGAAAAACTGTTTTTT. The entire variable domain, with the rest obtained from reference TRBV7-2 and TRBJ1-4, is as follows: GAGVSQSPSNKVTEKGKDVELRCDPISGHTALYWYRQSLGQGLEFLIYFQGNSAPDKSGLPSDRFSAERTGGSVSTLTIQRTQQEDSAVYLCASSRDRDNEKLFFGSGTQLSVL.